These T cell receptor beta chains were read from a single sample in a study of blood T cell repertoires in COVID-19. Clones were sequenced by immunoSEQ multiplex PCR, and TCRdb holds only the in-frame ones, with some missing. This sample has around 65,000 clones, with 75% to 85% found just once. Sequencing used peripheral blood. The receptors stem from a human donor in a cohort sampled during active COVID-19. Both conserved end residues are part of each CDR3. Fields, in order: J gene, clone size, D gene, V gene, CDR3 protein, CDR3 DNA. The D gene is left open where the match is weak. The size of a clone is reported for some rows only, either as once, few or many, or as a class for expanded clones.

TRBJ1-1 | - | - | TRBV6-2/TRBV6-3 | CASSYFGRGAITEAFF | TGTGCCAGCAGTTACTTCGGCCGGGGGGCCATCACTGAAGCTTTCTTT
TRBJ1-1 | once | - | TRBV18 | CASSWDKNTEAFF | TGTGCCAGCTCATGGGACAAGAACACTGAAGCTTTCTTT
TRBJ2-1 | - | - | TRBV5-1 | CASSFTSSPSGEQFF | TGCGCCAGCAGCTTTACGAGTTCCCCTTCGGGTGAGCAGTTCTTC
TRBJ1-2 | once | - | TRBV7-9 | CASSLGSGTSYGYTF | TGTGCCAGCAGCTTAGGCAGCGGGACCTCCTATGGCTACACCTTC
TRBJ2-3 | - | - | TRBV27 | CASRARLQGVDTQYF | TGTGCCAGCAGGGCGAGGCTGCAGGGCGTGGATACGCAGTATTTT
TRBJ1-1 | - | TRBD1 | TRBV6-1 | CASSDEGQPMNTEAFF | TGTGCCAGCAGTGATGAGGGACAGCCCATGAACACTGAAGCTTTCTTT
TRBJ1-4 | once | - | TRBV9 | CASSASGSTREKLFF | TGTGCCAGCAGCGCCTCCGGGTCAACTAGGGAAAAACTGTTTTTT
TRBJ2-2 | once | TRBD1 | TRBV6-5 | CASRDTGGTGELFF | TGTGCCAGCAGAGACACAGGGGGCACCGGGGAGCTGTTTTTT
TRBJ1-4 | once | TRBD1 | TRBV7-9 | CASSRTKGQPNEKLFF | TGTGCCAGCAGCCGAACCAAGGGACAGCCCAATGAAAAACTGTTTTTT
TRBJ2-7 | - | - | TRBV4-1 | CASSLRLATYEQYF | TGCGCCAGCAGCCTCCGCCTAGCCACCTACGAGCAGTACTTC
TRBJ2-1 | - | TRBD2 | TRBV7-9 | CASRLAGPTMYNEQFF | TGTGCCAGCAGACTAGCGGGTCCTACGATGTACAATGAGCAGTTCTTC
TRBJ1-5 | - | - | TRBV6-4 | CASSADSSNQPQHF | TGTGCCAGCAGCGCGGACAGTAGCAATCAGCCCCAGCATTTT